These 24 T cell receptor beta chains came from one sample sequenced in a study of response to subunit inactivated influenza vaccine. One entry per CDR3 protein results from TCRdb running MiXCR on the RT-PCR reads. The repertoire includes 650,000 to 800,000 distinct CDR3 sequences, about 15% of them detected once, and 6.5% to 8.5% sits in the top ten. The sample was PBMCs from blood, taken about 14 days before vaccination. Receptor source: a man in his fifties or sixties who received an inactivated influenza vaccine.

In its sample, this clonotype was seen a few times. This rearrangement joins TRBV7-6 to TRBJ2-1; D might be TRBD2 (6 bases). Germline V CDR1 and CDR2: SGHVS, FNYEAQ. The CDR3 sequence is 16 residues long. Deletions cut 3 bases from V and 1 base from J, with 13 bases between. This CDR3 reads CASSLFGGMSYNEQFF. In DNA, the CDR3 is TGTGCCAGCAGCTTGTTTGGCGGGATGTCCTACAATGAGCAGTTCTTC.

The gene calls are TRBV7-1 and TRBJ1-2; 9 nucleotides line up with TRBD1. TRBV7-1 is an open reading frame whose function is uncertain. The CDR3 is 13 residues long. The CDR3 is CAFRDRARVGYTF. The CDR3 coding sequence is TGTGCGTTCCGGGACAGGGCTCGTGTGGGCTACACCTTC.

This clonotype was seen more than once but under ten times. This rearrangement joins TRBV7-9 to TRBJ2-5; D unresolved. Germline V gene lookup returns CDR1 SEHNR and CDR2 FQNEAQ (reference sequence). The CDR3 length is 16 residues. Trimming took off 6 bases at V and 2 bases at J, with 19 bases between the two ends. CDR3 in DNA: TGTGCCAGCAGTTCCGAATGGGTATGGCAGCAAGAGACCCAGTACTTC. It is translated as CASSSEWVWQQETQYF. The complete variable domain, with remaining parts taken from reference TRBV7-9 and TRBJ2-5, reads DTGVSQNPRHKITKRGQNVTFRCDPISEHNRLYWYRQTLGQGPEFLTYFQNEAQLEKSRLLSDRFSAERPKGSFSTLEIQRTEQGDSAMYLCASSSEWVWQQETQYFGPGTRLLVL.

The chain combines TRBV20-1 with TRBJ2-7; 11 bases line up with TRBD1. This CDR3 is built from 14 residues. The ends lost 6 bases at V and 0 bases at J; junction bases unmatched: 4. The germline V gene encodes CDR1 DFQATT and CDR2 SNEGSKA (reference sequence). The CDR3 nucleotides read TGCAGTGCGGGCGGACAGGGGGCCTCCTACGAGCAGTACTTC. Residues: CSAGGQGASYEQYF.

Ten or more counts support this clonotype. CDR3 sequence: CASSLIRADTQYF. The CDR3 DNA is TGTGCCAGCAGCTTAATAAGGGCGGATACGCAGTATTTT. This chain links TRBV7-6 with TRBJ2-3; D gene ambiguous. Trimming shortened V by 2 bases and J by 6 bases, and 9 bases separated the two germline ends. Germline V gene sequence: CDR1 SGHVS, CDR2 FNYEAQ. The CDR3 is made up of 13 amino acids.

This clonotype was seen only a few times. The chain has TRBV12-3 or TRBV12-4 and TRBJ2-1, with D maybe TRBD2 (6 bases). The CDR3 is made up of 16 amino acids. V dropped 5 bases and J dropped 8 bases, with 22 bases sitting between them. CDR3 coding DNA: TGTGCCAGCAGTCCGCGGGAAATCCTAGCCCTGGATGAGCAGTTCTTC. Translated: CASSPREILALDEQFF.

The chain has TRBV20-1 and TRBJ2-7; 8 positions agree with TRBD2. The CDR3 is 17 residues long. Germline V gene data show CDR1 as DFQATT and CDR2 as SNEGSKA (reference sequence). With V trimmed by 0 bases and J by 3 bases, 13 bases remained unmatched. For the CDR3, the DNA is TGCAGTGCTAGAGATTCCTTAGAGCGGGAGTGGAGCTACGAGCAGTACTTC. As protein: CSARDSLEREWSYEQYF.

This clonotype was seen a few times. V gene TRBV5-1 combines with J gene TRBJ2-5; 9 bases agree with TRBD2. The germline gives CDR1 SGHRS, CDR2 YFSETQ. V was pared by 0 bases and J by 2 bases, with 2 bases of the junction left unmatched. CDR3 size: 15 residues. CDR3 nucleotides: TGCGCCAGCAGCTTGGCCGCGGGAGGGCAAGAGACCCAGTACTTC. Its protein product is CASSLAAGGQETQYF.

This clonotype was counted a few times. The J gene is TRBJ1-4, the V gene TRBV28; D is ambiguous. Germline CDR1 reads MDHEN; CDR2 reads SYDVKM. The CDR3 sequence is 16 residues long. The V end was cut by 2 bases, the J end by 8 bases, with 18 bases between. The CDR3: CASSLIAFGVWEKLFF. The DNA of the CDR3 is TGTGCCAGCAGTTTAATCGCGTTCGGGGTCTGGGAAAAACTGTTTTTT.

This clonotype was seen many times. The V and J genes are TRBV12-3 or TRBV12-4 and TRBJ2-1; 8 bases fit TRBD1. Trimming removed 6 bases from V and 5 bases from J; junction bases left unmatched: 3. CDR3 length equals 13 residues. DNA for the CDR3: TGTGCCAGCAGCCCGACAGGGGACAATGAGCAGTTCTTC. Residues: CASSPTGDNEQFF.

A few counts support this clonotype. V gene TRBV4-2 combines with J gene TRBJ2-3; D is unclear. The CDR3 has 16 residues. The V end lost 0 bases, the J end lost 2 bases, and 12 bases lay between the germline ends. The germline CDR1 and CDR2 sequences are LGHNA and YNFKEQ. The CDR3 DNA reads as TGTGCCAGCAGCCAAGATCAGGCGGTTTTCACAGATACGCAGTATTTT. Its protein product is CASSQDQAVFTDTQYF.

Only a few counts were recorded for this clonotype. This CDR3 is CASSIYPRGMNTEAFF. As DNA, the CDR3 is TGTGCCAGCAGCATCTACCCCAGGGGGATGAACACTGAAGCTTTCTTT. The J gene is TRBJ1-1, the V gene TRBV7-9; 7 bases are a match to TRBD1. The length of the CDR3 is 16 residues. V shed 5 bases and J 0 bases; nucleotides not matched to a gene: 9. The V gene's germline CDR1 is SEHNR and CDR2 FQNEAQ (reference sequence).

The table lists this clonotype with a few counts. The gene calls are TRBV6-5 and TRBJ2-7, with 8 positions matching TRBD2. The CDR3 runs to 15 residues. Germline lookup yields CDR1 MNHEY and CDR2 SVGAGI. The V and J ends lost 0 bases and 6 bases, in that order; junction bases with no gene match: 7. CDR3 DNA: TGTGCCAGCAGTTACTCGACGGGGGGGGTAGCCGAGCAGTACTTC. Encoded protein: CASSYSTGGVAEQYF.

This clonotype has a handful of counts. The chain joins TRBV4-3 to TRBJ2-1; no definite D call. Germline CDR1 LGHNA, CDR2 YSLEER. This CDR3 contains 14 residues. The V end lost 1 base, the J end lost 8 bases, and 12 bases lay between the germline ends. This CDR3 reads CASSQVLEDHEQFF. The CDR3 nucleotides are TGCGCCAGCAGCCAAGTACTTGAGGATCATGAGCAGTTCTTC.

This clonotype was recorded a few times. The chain links TRBV4-2 to TRBJ2-7; 15 nucleotides agree with TRBD2. The CDR3 totals 18 residues. Germline values: CDR1 LGHNA, CDR2 YNFKEQ. The ends lost 2 bases at V and 3 bases at J; junction bases unmatched: 8. The CDR3 nucleotides read TGTGCCAGCAGCCAACAAGGACTAGCGGGAGGGCCCTACTACGAGCAGTACTTC. It encodes CASSQQGLAGGPYYEQYF.

This clonotype showed up just once. V is TRBV7-9 and J is TRBJ1-2, with 9 nucleotides matching TRBD1. CDR3 length: 17 amino acids. Trimming removed 5 bases from V and 5 bases from J; junction bases left unmatched: 15. Per the germline V gene, CDR1 is SEHNR and CDR2 is FQNEAQ (reference sequence). This CDR3 is CASSPFLAEQGAYGYTF. CDR3 DNA sequence: TGTGCCAGCAGCCCTTTCTTAGCGGAACAGGGGGCGTATGGCTACACCTTC.

The genes are TRBV29-1 and TRBJ2-7; D is tentatively TRBD1 or TRBD2 (5 bases each). Trimming pared 7 bases from V and 0 bases from J, leaving 13 bases between. CDR3 length: 13 amino acids. Germline V gene lookup returns CDR1 SQVTM and CDR2 ANQGSEA. CDR3 sequence reads: CSASGTVSYEQYF. CDR3 bases: TGCAGCGCCTCCGGGACGGTCTCCTACGAGCAGTACTTC.

This clonotype was found a few times. This rearrangement joins TRBV4-3 to TRBJ2-3, with D perhaps TRBD1 (5 bases). Germline V gene sequence: CDR1 LGHNA, CDR2 YSLEER. V shed 0 bases and J shed 5 bases, with 12 bases lying between them. The CDR3 extends over 15 amino acids. The CDR3 reads CASSQDPRAGDTQYF. CDR3 nucleotides: TGCGCCAGCAGCCAAGATCCCAGGGCCGGAGATACGCAGTATTTT.

The V gene is TRBV4-3, the J gene TRBJ1-2, with TRBD1 as a possible D gene (6 bases). The V gene lost 3 bases and the J gene lost 4 bases, with 9 bases spanning the gap. The germline gives CDR1 LGHNA, CDR2 YSLEER. This CDR3 is 13 amino acids long. The CDR3 DNA reads TGCGCCAGCAGCCACAAGACAGGCTATGGCTACACCTTC. This translates into CASSHKTGYGYTF.

This clonotype was seen repeatedly, ten times or more. Here the CDR3 DNA reads TGCAGTGCTAGAGGGGGCGTAGGCTCCTACGAGCAGTACTTC. It codes for CSARGGVGSYEQYF. The chain uses TRBV20-1 and TRBJ2-7, with a weak D call TRBD1 (5 bases). The CDR3 loop spans 14 amino acids. Trimming cost V 1 base and J 0 bases, with 10 bases left between them. Per the germline V gene, CDR1 is DFQATT and CDR2 is SNEGSKA (reference sequence).

This clonotype turned up a few times. The V gene is TRBV25-1, the J gene TRBJ2-7; 9 nucleotides align to TRBD1. The CDR3 consists of 15 residues. Germline V gene sequence: CDR1 MGHDK, CDR2 SYGVNS. V lost 4 bases and J lost 5; bases outside the gene matches: 9. As DNA, the CDR3 is TGTGCCAGCAGTGTAACCGGGACAGGGACCCACGAGCAGTACTTC. Amino acids: CASSVTGTGTHEQYF.

The chain is built from TRBV10-3 and TRBJ1-1; a possible D gene is TRBD1 (6 bases). CDR1 is ENHRY, CDR2 SYGVKD, per germline. Trimming cost V 8 bases and J 2 bases, with 18 bases left between them. The length of the CDR3 is 15 residues. The CDR3 sequence: CAISPGAIGNTEAFF. The CDR3 DNA reads TGTGCCATCTCGCCAGGGGCAATCGGCAACACTGAAGCTTTCTTT.

The chain joins TRBV20-1 to TRBJ2-5; D may be TRBD1 (6 bases). The CDR3 totals 14 residues. Germline assignment: CDR1 DFQATT and CDR2 SNEGSKA (reference sequence). The V gene lost 2 bases and the J gene lost 6 bases, with 16 bases spanning the gap. This chain's CDR3 is CSARIWTELKTQYF. In DNA form, the CDR3 reads TGCAGTGCTAGAATCTGGACAGAACTAAAGACCCAGTACTTC.

This sequence joins TRBV3-1 and TRBJ2-2; D may match TRBD1 or TRBD2 (5 bases each). V lost 4 bases to trimming and J lost 6 bases, with 9 bases between them. The germline V gene encodes CDR1 LGHDT and CDR2 YNNKEL (reference sequence). CDR3 length equals 13 residues. CDR3 region: CASSPGAPGELFF. CDR3 sequence (DNA): TGTGCCAGCAGCCCCGGGGCGCCCGGGGAGCTGTTTTTT.